Presented here are 16 T cell receptor beta chains from one specimen sequenced in a study of T-cell reconstitution after alpha-beta-depleted transplantation in children. Unique molecular identifiers were incorporated when the TCRbeta library was constructed. MiXCR was run by TCRdb on the PCR reads, yielding one entry per CDR3 protein. The table includes 150,000 to 200,000 distinct CDR3 sequences, around 7% detected once. The sequences come from PBMCs from the stem cell graft donor, collected from the stem cell graft. The receptor set was obtained from a human donor who donated a stem cell graft to a child with Wiskott-Aldrich syndrome.

The table lists this clonotype with many counts. V and J are TRBV29-1 and TRBJ2-1; D is uncertain. Trimming took 6 bases from V and 8 from J, leaving 14 bases between them. Per the germline V gene, CDR1 is SQVTM and CDR2 is ANQGSEA. The length of the CDR3 is 12 residues. The CDR3 nucleotides read TGCAGCGTCTTTCACTCTGTCGATGAGCAGTTCTTC. This encodes CSVFHSVDEQFF.

CDR3 in DNA: TGTGCCATCAGTGTCACCGGGACTAGCGGGGATCAAGAGACCCAGTACTTC. Translating gives CAISVTGTSGDQETQYF. This chain uses TRBV10-3 with TRBJ2-5; TRBD2 aligns across 13 bases. Germline-derived CDR1 and CDR2 are ENHRY and SYGVKD. The CDR3 is made up of 17 amino acids. V gave up 4 bases and J gave up 2 bases; unmatched junction bases: 7.

The table lists this clonotype with many counts. The V call is TRBV20-1, the J call TRBJ1-5, with D possibly being TRBD1 (5 bases). Germline V CDR1 and CDR2: DFQATT, SNEGSKA (reference sequence). The CDR3 sequence is 13 residues long. V gave up 1 base and J gave up 6 bases, with 10 bases separating them. The CDR3 nucleotides are TGCAGTGCTAGAGGGGGGGGTACTCAGCCCCAGCATTTT. Its translation is CSARGGGTQPQHF.

Many counts were recorded for this clonotype. This chain uses TRBV5-1 with TRBJ2-6; no clear D. The CDR3 runs to 15 residues. From germline, CDR1 is SGHRS and CDR2 YFSETQ. Deletions cut 2 bases from V and 1 base from J, with 7 bases between. The CDR3 reads CASSFRPSGANVLTF. The CDR3 nucleotides read TGCGCCAGCAGCTTTCGACCTTCTGGGGCCAACGTCCTGACTTTC.

This clonotype was recorded many times. V gene TRBV29-1 combines with J gene TRBJ2-7, with a weak D call TRBD1 (5 bases). Trimming left V 7 bases short and J 3 bases short, with 16 bases between. Germline V gene sequence: CDR1 SQVTM, CDR2 ANQGSEA. This CDR3 spans 13 amino acids. The CDR3 nucleotides are TGCAGCGCCTCCAAGGGGCAGGGCTACGAGCAGTACTTC. Residues: CSASKGQGYEQYF.

There are many counts of this clonotype. This chain joins TRBV5-5 and TRBJ1-2; perhaps TRBD1 as D (5 bases). The CDR3 runs 13 residues. Trimming shortened V by 4 bases and J by 6 bases, and 13 bases separated the two germline ends. Germline CDR1 reads SGHKS; CDR2 reads YYEKEE (reference sequence). The CDR3, as DNA: TGTGCCAGCAGCCGCCGTGGAGGGGATGGCTACACCTTC. This codes for CASSRRGGDGYTF.

This clonotype was counted ten times or more. The chain links TRBV5-1 to TRBJ1-1; maybe TRBD1 (6 bases). The ends were cut back, 3 bases at V and 5 bases at J, with 14 bases in the middle. The CDR3 extends over 14 amino acids. The germline V gene has CDR1 SGHRS and CDR2 YFSETQ. This CDR3 reads CASSSFRGVTEAFF. The CDR3 nucleotides read TGCGCCAGCAGCTCCTTCAGGGGAGTTACTGAAGCTTTCTTT.

In its sample, this clonotype was seen many times. The rearrangement uses TRBV29-1 and TRBJ2-7; TRBD1 aligns across 7 bases. The CDR3 has 15 amino acids. CDR1 SQVTM and CDR2 ANQGSEA come from the germline V gene. With V trimmed by 4 bases and J by 7 bases, 16 bases remained unmatched. The CDR3 sequence is CSVGELRDSSGEQYF. The DNA of the CDR3 is TGCAGCGTTGGAGAACTACGGGACAGTTCTGGGGAGCAGTACTTC.

A few counts support this clonotype. The chain couples TRBV12-3 or TRBV12-4 to TRBJ1-2; tentative D call: TRBD1 (5 bases). The ends were cut back, 4 bases at V and 6 bases at J, with 12 bases in the middle. The CDR3 is 13 amino acids. The CDR3 nucleotides are TGTGCCAGCAGTTATGTGGGACTTGATGGCTACACCTTC. It is translated as CASSYVGLDGYTF.

J is TRBJ2-7 and V is TRBV7-9; the D gene is possibly TRBD2 (5 bases). Germline V gives CDR1 SEHNR, CDR2 FQNEAQ (reference sequence). V was clipped by 6 bases and J by 0 bases, with 12 bases between them. The CDR3 extends over 14 amino acids. CDR3 nucleotides: TGTGCCAGCAGTATTAGCGAGGTCTCCTACGAGCAGTACTTC. Amino acid sequence: CASSISEVSYEQYF.

This clonotype occurred many times. V and J are TRBV6-5 and TRBJ2-7; no definite D call. CDR3 length: 15 residues. Germline lookup yields CDR1 MNHEY and CDR2 SVGAGI. Deletions cut 4 bases from V and 5 bases from J, with 18 bases between. Here the CDR3 DNA reads TGTGCCAGCAGTTCGACCCCCACCTCCCTCCACGAGCAGTACTTC. It specifies CASSSTPTSLHEQYF.

The chain carries TRBV18 and TRBJ1-1, with D uncertain. CDR3 size: 14 residues. V was pared by 3 bases and J by 5 bases, with 13 bases between. Germline V gene data show CDR1 as KGHSH and CDR2 as LQKENI. The CDR3 nucleotides are TGTGCCAGCTCACCTCGTGGGTTTCAGACTGAAGCTTTCTTT. Translating it yields CASSPRGFQTEAFF.

The chain carries TRBV7-9 and TRBJ2-5; TRBD2 matches 7 bases. CDR3 length: 14 amino acids. The V gene end was trimmed by 5 bases and the J gene end by 5 bases; junction bases not matched to a gene: 8. In germline, CDR1 is SEHNR, CDR2 FQNEAQ (reference sequence). The DNA of the CDR3 is TGTGCCAGCAGCCGGACTAGGTCTATGGAGACCCAGTACTTC. Its protein is CASSRTRSMETQYF.

This clonotype was counted at least ten times. The rearrangement joins TRBV5-6 to TRBJ1-5; 10 bases agree with TRBD1. CDR3 length: 13 amino acids. After removal of 4 bases from V and 13 bases from J, the junction contained 8 bases not matched to a gene. CDR1 is SGHDT, CDR2 YYEEEE, per germline. CDR3 sequence: CASSTLGTGAQHF. DNA for the CDR3: TGTGCCAGCAGCACCCTGGGGACAGGGGCACAGCATTTT.

In this sample, this clonotype turned up many times. This sequence joins TRBV24-1 and TRBJ1-1; D is undetermined. Trimming removed 5 bases from V and 1 base from J, with 16 bases in between. This CDR3 has 16 residues. Germline lookup yields CDR1 KGHDR and CDR2 SFDVKD. The CDR3: CATSGGSARGNTEAFF. The CDR3 coding sequence is TGTGCCACCAGTGGTGGCTCCGCCCGGGGGAACACTGAAGCTTTCTTT.

The chain joins TRBV28 to TRBJ2-1; D is undetermined. The CDR3 contains 14 residues. Per germline, CDR1 MDHEN and CDR2 SYDVKM. Between the trimmed V and J ends, which lost 6 bases and 3 bases, there was a span of 12 bases. DNA of the CDR3: TGTGCCAGCAGCTTCGGGCACTTCTACAATGAGCAGTTCTTC. Translation gives CASSFGHFYNEQFF.